The entry below gives a single T cell receptor beta chain sequence along with its context. Antigen unknown. CDR1 is SGHVS and CDR2 is FNYEAQ in the germline V gene. V was trimmed by 1 base and J by 10 bases, leaving 22 bases between them. The CDR3 has 17 residues. The entry originates in a study of molecular identifiers for immune sequencing clone quantification. Looking at the study overall: For replicates, RNA isolated from 20,000 or 100,000 naive CD8 cells was divided into five portions, of which four were sequenced.

TCRdb independently ran MiXCR on the PCR reads; one entry per CDR3 protein. Among fewer than 75,000 distinct CDR3 sequences listed, 15% to 20% were seen once. Findings and limits, study-wide: Identical TCR molecules sharing a barcode could underestimate highly expanded clone sizes. Under 1% of molecules in naive cells, but over 98% of effector molecules, belonged to clones above 20 RNA copies.

The sequenced material came from naive CD8+ T cells from blood, with Jurkat cell RNA spiked in. The subset was: FACS-sorted CD8+CD4-CCR7+CD45RA+ naive T cells. This TCR derives from a human donor in good health. Some libraries in this study had Jurkat cell RNA spiked in. The rearrangement uses TRBV7-6 and TRBJ1-4, with no clear D. CDR3 region: CASSLEGRALGVAKLFF. CDR3 nucleotide sequence: TGTGCCAGCAGCTTAGAAGGCCGGGCCTTAGGTGTTGCAAAACTGTTTTTT.